The 16 T cell receptor beta chains listed next were all sequenced from one sample in a study of blood T cell repertoires in COVID-19. The data were produced by immunoSEQ multiplex PCR, yet TCRdb's version contains in-frame clones alone and is incomplete. This table holds about 260,000 clones, about 86% found once. Sequenced sample: PBMCs or T cells enriched from blood (not recorded which). All receptors derive from a man between 25 and 39 years old with acute COVID-19.

This rearrangement joins TRBV27 to TRBJ2-3, with 9 bases aligning to TRBD2. Germline V lookup: CDR1 MNHEY, CDR2 SMNVEV (reference sequence). This CDR3 comprises 14 residues. The junction had 2 bases not matched to a gene; V was cut back by 7 bases and J by 0 bases. The CDR3 region has the DNA TGTGCCAGCACTAGCGGGGAGAGCACAGATACGCAGTATTTT. Its protein product is CASTSGESTDTQYF.

This clone was seen a few times. The V and J genes are TRBV6-5 and TRBJ1-2, with 7 nucleotides matching TRBD1. Germline V gives CDR1 MNHEY, CDR2 SVGAGI. Trimming cost V 6 bases and J 9 bases; bases outside gene matches: 10. The CDR3 sequence is 13 residues long. CDR3 DNA: TGTGCCAGCAGCACAAGGACAGGAAGAAGCTACACCTTC. Protein product: CASSTRTGRSYTF.

J is TRBJ1-1 and V is TRBV14; TRBD1 matches 7 bases. The CDR3 loop spans 18 amino acids. The germline V gene encodes CDR1 SGHDN and CDR2 FVKESK. V was pared by 3 bases and J by 1 base, with 14 bases of the junction left unmatched. This CDR3 reads CASSHLGQGVFWNTEAFF. In DNA, the CDR3 is TGTGCCAGCAGCCATCTGGGGCAGGGGGTGTTTTGGAACACTGAAGCTTTCTTT.

This chain links TRBV3-1 (or the pseudogene TRBV3-2) with TRBJ1-1, with 7 bases fitting TRBD1. Germline loops: CDR1 LGHDT, CDR2 YNNKEL (reference sequence). Trimming took 3 bases from V and 5 from J; bases not matched to a gene: 15. There are 17 residues in the CDR3. The chain's CDR3 is CASSQDPVTGYGTEAFF. In DNA form, the CDR3 reads TGTGCCAGCAGCCAGGATCCTGTGACAGGGTATGGAACTGAAGCTTTCTTT.

As for this clone: Other DNA sequences in this sample translate to the same CDR3. This sequence joins TRBV5-1 and TRBJ1-5; no definite D call. CDR1 and CDR2 from the germline V gene are SGHRS and YFSETQ. The ends were cut back, 1 base at V and 1 base at J, with 9 bases in the middle. The length of the CDR3 is 15 residues. This chain's CDR3 is CASSLSGSSNQPQHF. The CDR3 nucleotides are TGCGCCAGCAGCTTGTCCGGTTCAAGCAATCAGCCCCAGCATTTT. The variable domain in full, completed from reference TRBV5-1 and TRBJ1-5, reads KAGVTQTPRYLIKTRGQQVTLSCSPISGHRSVSWYQQTPGQGLQFLFEYFSETQRNKGNFPGRFSGRQFSNSRSEMNVSTLELGDSALYLCASSLSGSSNQPQHFGDGTRLSIL.

The genes are TRBV6-4 and TRBJ2-1; 9 nucleotides align to TRBD1. J lost 5 bases, V lost 3 bases, and 8 bases had no gene match. This CDR3 spans 16 amino acids. Per the germline V gene, CDR1 is MRHNA and CDR2 is SNTAGT. The CDR3 sequence: CASSDSGTGHNNEQFF. CDR3 sequence (DNA): TGTGCCAGCAGTGATTCCGGGACAGGGCACAACAATGAGCAGTTCTTC.

The chain uses TRBV19 and TRBJ1-6, with no clear D. Germline V CDR1 and CDR2: LNHDA, SQIVND (reference sequence). The length of the CDR3 is 14 residues. With 3 bases removed from V and 4 bases from J, the gap between germline ends came to 7 bases. The chain's CDR3 is CASSMIDYNSPLHF. The CDR3 region has the DNA TGTGCCAGTAGTATGATAGATTATAATTCACCCCTCCACTTT.

The chain has TRBV27 and TRBJ2-3; D ambiguous. V lost 6 bases to trimming and J lost 9 bases, with 7 bases between them. The CDR3 totals 10 residues. Per germline, CDR1 MNHEY and CDR2 SMNVEV (reference sequence). CDR3 amino acids: CASSSRTQYF. CDR3 DNA: TGTGCCAGCAGCTCCCGGACGCAGTATTTT.

The rearrangement uses TRBV7-6 and TRBJ1-2; possibly TRBD1 for D (5 bases). This CDR3 is built from 14 residues. The V end lost 3 bases, the J end lost 8 bases, and 16 bases lay between the germline ends. In germline, CDR1 is SGHVS, CDR2 FNYEAQ. DNA of the CDR3: TGTGCCAGCAGCTTGACGACAGATCCCTTGGGCTACACCTTC. It is translated as CASSLTTDPLGYTF. The variable domain in full, with the rest retrieved from reference TRBV7-6 and TRBJ1-2, is GAGVSQSPRYKVTKRGQDVALRCDPISGHVSLYWYRQALGQGPEFLTYFNYEAQQDKSGLPNDRFSAERPEGSISTLTIQRTEQRDSAMYRCASSLTTDPLGYTFGSGTRLTVV.

The chain couples TRBV19 to TRBJ1-5, with D possibly TRBD1 on 5 matching bases. Deletions cut 1 base from V and 6 bases from J, with 7 bases between. From germline, CDR1 is LNHDA and CDR2 SQIVND (reference sequence). The CDR3 extends over 13 amino acids. In nucleotides, the CDR3 is TGTGCCAGTAGTATAGGGCAGGGTCAGCCCCAGCATTTT. Its translation is CASSIGQGQPQHF.

The chain employs TRBV7-2 and TRBJ1-1, with TRBD1 identical over 9 bases. Germline V gene lookup returns CDR1 SGHTA and CDR2 FQGNSA. The ends lost 4 bases at V and 11 bases at J; junction bases unmatched: 11. The CDR3 consists of 14 residues. This CDR3 is CASSSWTRTGDAFF. The CDR3 coding sequence is TGTGCCAGCAGCTCATGGACCCGGACAGGGGACGCTTTCTTT.

The rearrangement uses TRBV30 and TRBJ2-1, with 9 bases fitting TRBD2. CDR3 length: 14 amino acids. Germline V gene lookup returns CDR1 GTSNPN and CDR2 SVGIG (reference sequence). With 0 bases clipped from V and 7 bases from J, the junction kept 4 bases outside the gene matches. The CDR3 region has the DNA TGTGCCTGGAGTGTCGGCGGGAGGGTGAATGAGCAGTTCTTC. It translates to CAWSVGGRVNEQFF.

The CDR3 loop is CASREAGGYTF. The CDR3 DNA sequence: TGTGCTAGTCGGGAGGCAGGGGGCTACACCTTC. This rearrangement joins TRBV9 to TRBJ1-2; D is possibly TRBD1 (5 bases). The germline gives CDR1 SGDLS, CDR2 YYNGEE. The CDR3 is 11 residues long.

This clone has just a few counts. V is TRBV12-3 or TRBV12-4 and J is TRBJ1-5, with D uncertain. V lost 2 bases and J lost 7, with 9 bases in between. CDR3 length: 13 amino acids. CDR3 amino acids: CASSLNRYQPQHF. The CDR3 bases are TGTGCCAGCAGTTTAAACCGGTACCAGCCCCAGCATTTT.

The chain is built from TRBV7-2 and TRBJ2-1; TRBD2 aligns across 9 bases. The CDR3 has 17 amino acids. Germline CDR1 and CDR2: SGHTA and FQGNSA. The ends lost 7 bases at V and 4 bases at J; junction bases unmatched: 14. The CDR3 protein is CASTQRDTLAGYNEQFF. CDR3 sequence (DNA): TGTGCCAGCACCCAACGGGACACCCTAGCGGGGTACAATGAGCAGTTCTTC.

The V gene is TRBV5-8, the J gene TRBJ1-2, with unresolved D. The V and J ends lost 0 bases and 3 bases respectively, with 9 bases between them. The V gene's germline CDR1 is SGHTS and CDR2 YDEGEE. The CDR3 is made up of 14 amino acids. The CDR3 loop reads CASSLASRYYGYTF. The DNA for the CDR3 is TGTGCCAGCAGCTTGGCCTCCAGATACTATGGCTACACCTTC.